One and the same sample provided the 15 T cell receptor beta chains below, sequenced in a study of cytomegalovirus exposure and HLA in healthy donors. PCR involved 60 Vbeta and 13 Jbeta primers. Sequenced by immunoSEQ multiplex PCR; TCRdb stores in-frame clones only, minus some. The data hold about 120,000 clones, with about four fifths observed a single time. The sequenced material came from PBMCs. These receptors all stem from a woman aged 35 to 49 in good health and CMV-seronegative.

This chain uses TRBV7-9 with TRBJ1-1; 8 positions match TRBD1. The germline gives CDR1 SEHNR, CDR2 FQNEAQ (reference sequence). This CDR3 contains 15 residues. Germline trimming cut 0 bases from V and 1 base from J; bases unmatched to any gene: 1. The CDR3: CASSLADRENTEAFF. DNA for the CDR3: TGTGCCAGCAGCTTAGCGGACAGGGAGAACACTGAAGCTTTCTTT.

The CDR3: CASSLNRRGSAYEQYF. In DNA form, the CDR3 reads TGTGCCAGCAGCTTGAACAGAAGGGGATCCGCCTACGAGCAGTACTTC. The chain uses TRBV5-6 and TRBJ2-7; maybe TRBD1 (5 bases). Germline loops: CDR1 SGHDT, CDR2 YYEEEE. This CDR3 is built from 16 residues. The V end lost 1 base, the J end lost 2 bases, and 16 bases lay between the germline ends. The full variable domain, with the rest looked up from reference TRBV5-6 and TRBJ2-7, is DAGVTQSPTHLIKTRGQQVTLRCSPKSGHDTVSWYQQALGQGPQFIFQYYEEEERQRGNFPDRFSGHQFPNYSSELNVNALLLGDSALYLCASSLNRRGSAYEQYFGPGTRLTVT.

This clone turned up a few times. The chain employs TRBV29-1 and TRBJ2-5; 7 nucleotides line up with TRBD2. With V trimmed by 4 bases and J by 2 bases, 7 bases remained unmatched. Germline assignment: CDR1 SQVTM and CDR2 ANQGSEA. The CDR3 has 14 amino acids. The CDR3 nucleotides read TGCAGCGTTGGCCGGACTAGAGGACAAGAGACCCAGTACTTC. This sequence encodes CSVGRTRGQETQYF.

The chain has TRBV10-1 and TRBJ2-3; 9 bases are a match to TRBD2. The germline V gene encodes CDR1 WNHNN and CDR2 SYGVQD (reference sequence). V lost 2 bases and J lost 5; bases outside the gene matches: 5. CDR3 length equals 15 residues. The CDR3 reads CASSERSGSEDTQYF. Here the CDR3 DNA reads TGCGCCAGCAGTGAGCGTAGCGGGAGTGAAGATACGCAGTATTTT.

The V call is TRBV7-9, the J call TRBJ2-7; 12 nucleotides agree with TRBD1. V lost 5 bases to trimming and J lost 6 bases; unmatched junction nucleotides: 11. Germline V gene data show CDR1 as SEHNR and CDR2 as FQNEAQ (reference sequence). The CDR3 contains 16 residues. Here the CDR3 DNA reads TGTGCCAGCAGCCCCGGGGGGGGACAGGGGGCACTCGAGCAGTACTTC. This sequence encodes CASSPGGGQGALEQYF.

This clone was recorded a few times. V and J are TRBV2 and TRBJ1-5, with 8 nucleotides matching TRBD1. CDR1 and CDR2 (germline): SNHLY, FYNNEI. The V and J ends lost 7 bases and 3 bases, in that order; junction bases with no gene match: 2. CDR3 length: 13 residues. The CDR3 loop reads CASKQGDNQPQHF. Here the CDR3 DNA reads TGTGCCAGCAAACAGGGGGACAATCAGCCCCAGCATTTT.

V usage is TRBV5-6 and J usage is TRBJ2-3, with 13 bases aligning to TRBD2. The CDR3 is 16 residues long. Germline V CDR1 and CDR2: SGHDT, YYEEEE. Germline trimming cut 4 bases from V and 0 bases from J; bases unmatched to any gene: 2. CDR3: CASSRGLAGSTDTQYF. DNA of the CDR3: TGTGCCAGCAGCCGGGGACTAGCGGGGAGCACAGATACGCAGTATTTT.

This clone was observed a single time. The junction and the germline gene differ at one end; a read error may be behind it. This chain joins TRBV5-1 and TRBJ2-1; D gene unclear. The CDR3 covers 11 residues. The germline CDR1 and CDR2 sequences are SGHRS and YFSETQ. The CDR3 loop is CASSLGSELFF. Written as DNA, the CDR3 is TGCGCCAGCAGCTTGGGTTCGGAGCTGTTCTTC.

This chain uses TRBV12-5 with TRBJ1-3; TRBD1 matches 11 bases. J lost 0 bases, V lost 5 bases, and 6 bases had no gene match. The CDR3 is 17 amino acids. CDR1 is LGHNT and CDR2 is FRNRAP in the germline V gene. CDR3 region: CASGTKGQGGSGNTIYF. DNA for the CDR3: TGTGCTAGTGGTACAAAGGGACAGGGGGGCTCTGGAAACACCATATATTTT. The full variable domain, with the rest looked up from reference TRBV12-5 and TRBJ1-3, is DARVTQTPRHKVTEMGQEVTMRCQPILGHNTVFWYRQTMMQGLELLAYFRNRAPLDDSGMPKDRFSAEMPDATLATLKIQPSEPRDSAVYFCASGTKGQGGSGNTIYFGEGSWLTVV.

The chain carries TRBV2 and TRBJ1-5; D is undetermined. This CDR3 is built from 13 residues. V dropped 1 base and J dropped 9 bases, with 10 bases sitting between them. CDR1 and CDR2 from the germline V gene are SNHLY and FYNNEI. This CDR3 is CASSEDPAGPQHF. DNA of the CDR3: TGTGCCAGCAGTGAAGACCCCGCGGGGCCCCAGCATTTT.

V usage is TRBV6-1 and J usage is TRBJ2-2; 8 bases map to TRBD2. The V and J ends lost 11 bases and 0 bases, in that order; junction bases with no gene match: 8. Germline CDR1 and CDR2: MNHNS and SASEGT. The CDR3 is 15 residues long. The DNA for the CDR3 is TGTGCCCTGCGGGGGGCCGGTCCGAACACCGGGGAGCTGTTTTTT. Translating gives CALRGAGPNTGELFF.

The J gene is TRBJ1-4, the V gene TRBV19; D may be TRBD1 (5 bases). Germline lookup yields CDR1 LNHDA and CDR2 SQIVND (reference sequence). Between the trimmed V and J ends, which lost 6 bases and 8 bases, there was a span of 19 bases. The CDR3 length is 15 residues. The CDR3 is CASSSDGSKGEKLFF. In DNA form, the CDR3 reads TGTGCCAGTAGCTCGGACGGCTCTAAGGGGGAAAAACTGTTTTTT.

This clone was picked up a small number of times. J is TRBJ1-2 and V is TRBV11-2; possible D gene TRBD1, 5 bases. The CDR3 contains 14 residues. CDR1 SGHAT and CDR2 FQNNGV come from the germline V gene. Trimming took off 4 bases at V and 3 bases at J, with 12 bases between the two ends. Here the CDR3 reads CASSSTQGYYGYTF. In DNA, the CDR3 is TGTGCCAGCAGCTCAACCCAGGGATACTATGGCTACACCTTC. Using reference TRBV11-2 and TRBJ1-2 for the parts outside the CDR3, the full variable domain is EAGVAQSPRYKIIEKRQSVAFWCNPISGHATLYWYQQILGQGPKLLIQFQNNGVVDDSQLPKDRFSAERLKGVDSTLKIQPAKLEDSAVYLCASSSTQGYYGYTFGSGTRLTVV.

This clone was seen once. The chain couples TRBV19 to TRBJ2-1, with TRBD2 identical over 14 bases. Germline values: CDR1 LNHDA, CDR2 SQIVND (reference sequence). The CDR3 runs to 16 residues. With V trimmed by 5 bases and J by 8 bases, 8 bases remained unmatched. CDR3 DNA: TGTGCCAGTAGTGCTAGACTAGCGGGGGGGCGCGATGAGCAGTTCTTC. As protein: CASSARLAGGRDEQFF.

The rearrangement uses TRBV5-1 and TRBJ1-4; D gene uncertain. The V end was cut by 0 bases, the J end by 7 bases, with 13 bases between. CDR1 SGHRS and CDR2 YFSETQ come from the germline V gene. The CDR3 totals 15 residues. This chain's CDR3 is CASSLDRVGGEKLFF. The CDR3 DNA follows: TGCGCCAGCAGCTTGGACCGGGTGGGTGGTGAAAAACTGTTTTTT.